Presented here are 31 T cell receptor beta chains from one specimen sequenced in a study of CD8+ T cells in alopecia areata (dated by TCRdb to 2017 to 2018). Library preparation used the immunoSEQ multiplex PCR assay. RNA was extracted from all samples and reverse transcribed into cDNA, which served as template for TCR sequencing. In TCRdb, the immuneACCESS table is reduced to in-frame sequences with V and J assigned. These tables do not hold every clone; where another copy was compared, an unresolved V gene accounts for under half, and the others remain unexplained. The sample records about 210,000 clones, around 65% of which are singletons. The ten largest clones take up more than 3.5% of the sample. The label giving this sample's time point can be read as: 4 weeks on oral tofacitinib. The treatment or condition label, as the study defines it: oral pan-JAK inhibitor, 5-10 mg twice daily. The source material was CD4+ T cells sorted from blood, sampled at week 4, from a patient treated with tofacitinib. These receptors all stem from a human donor with alopecia areata.

This chain connects TRBV2 to TRBJ1-1; D gene unclear. The CDR3 totals 15 residues. Between the trimmed V and J ends, which lost 5 bases and 1 base, there was a span of 14 bases. Germline V gives CDR1 SNHLY, CDR2 FYNNEI. The CDR3 coding sequence is TGTGCCAGCAGTCCTGGGCCCCACTGGAACACTGAAGCTTTCTTT. It translates to CASSPGPHWNTEAFF.

V usage is TRBV28 and J usage is TRBJ1-6, with 7 bases fitting TRBD1. This CDR3 is built from 15 residues. Germline CDR1 reads MDHEN; CDR2 reads SYDVKM. V dropped 5 bases and J dropped 6; count of bases not matched to a gene: 7. The CDR3 DNA reads as TGTGCCAGCAGTCCCCGACAGGGTATTAATTCACCCCTCCACTTT. This encodes CASSPRQGINSPLHF.

This clone was picked up a small number of times. The chain has TRBV10-3 and TRBJ1-5; D remains ambiguous. This CDR3 spans 12 amino acids. Germline V gene lookup returns CDR1 ENHRY and CDR2 SYGVKD. V lost 3 bases to trimming and J lost 7 bases, with 7 bases between them. In DNA form, the CDR3 reads TGTGCCATCAGTGACGGTGACCAGCCCCAGCATTTT. Translating it yields CAISDGDQPQHF.

The chain links TRBV2 to TRBJ2-7; 7 bases match TRBD1. CDR1 and CDR2 from the germline V gene are SNHLY and FYNNEI. V lost 6 bases to trimming and J lost 4 bases; unmatched junction nucleotides: 9. CDR3 length: 14 residues. The chain's CDR3 is CASRIQGLKYEQYF. Here the CDR3 DNA reads TGTGCCAGCAGGATACAGGGGCTCAAGTACGAGCAGTACTTC.

This clone was counted between two and nine times. Other DNA sequences in this sample translate to the same CDR3. This chain links TRBV29-1 with TRBJ2-3; TRBD1 matches at 7 bases. Germline-derived CDR1 and CDR2 are SQVTM and ANQGSEA. CDR3 length: 13 amino acids. V shed 6 bases and J 1 base; nucleotides not matched to a gene: 4. The CDR3 nucleotides read TGCAGCGTATCTCAGGGGGGCACAGATACGCAGTATTTT. This sequence encodes CSVSQGGTDTQYF.

This clone was counted a single time. The chain couples TRBV4-3 to TRBJ2-2; unclear D gene. Trimming pared 1 base from V and 0 bases from J, leaving 9 bases between. The CDR3 sequence is 16 residues long. Germline CDR1 and CDR2: LGHNA and YSLEER. The CDR3: CASSQVAPTNTGELFF. Here the CDR3 DNA reads TGCGCCAGCAGCCAAGTTGCCCCTACGAACACCGGGGAGCTGTTTTTT.

The rearrangement links TRBV29-1 to TRBJ1-5, with 8 bases that match TRBD1. V lost 4 bases, J lost 5 bases, and 4 bases stayed unmatched. Germline-derived CDR1 and CDR2 are SQVTM and ANQGSEA. The CDR3 is made up of 13 amino acids. The CDR3 coding sequence is TGCAGCGTTGTGGCAGGGGGCGATCAGCCCCAGCATTTT. Its protein is CSVVAGGDQPQHF.

This clone was detected only once. The chain combines TRBV30 with TRBJ1-5, with a weak D call TRBD1 (6 bases). Germline CDR1 GTSNPN, CDR2 SVGIG (reference sequence). V was trimmed by 3 bases and J by 11 bases, leaving 14 bases between them. The CDR3 totals 12 residues. The CDR3 spells CAWSTTGSSQHF. For the CDR3, the DNA is TGTGCCTGGAGCACGACAGGATCCTCCCAGCATTTT.

This clone was picked up a small number of times. The chain employs TRBV10-3 and TRBJ1-4; D uncertain. The CDR3 runs 12 residues. Trimming took 0 bases from V and 8 from J, leaving 4 bases between them. Germline V CDR1 and CDR2: ENHRY, SYGVKD. The CDR3 sequence: CAISESKEKLFF. CDR3 nucleotides: TGTGCCATCAGTGAGTCGAAGGAAAAACTGTTTTTT.

This rearrangement joins TRBV5-1 to TRBJ2-3; no clear D. The germline V gene encodes CDR1 SGHRS and CDR2 YFSETQ. The V end was cut by 4 bases, the J end by 4 bases, with 10 bases between. This CDR3 is built from 13 residues. CDR3 residues: CASSLVGADTQYF. CDR3 nucleotides: TGCGCCAGCAGCCTTGTTGGTGCAGATACGCAGTATTTT. Complete variable domain (other parts from reference TRBV5-1 and TRBJ2-3): KAGVTQTPRYLIKTRGQQVTLSCSPISGHRSVSWYQQTPGQGLQFLFEYFSETQRNKGNFPGRFSGRQFSNSRSEMNVSTLELGDSALYLCASSLVGADTQYFGPGTRLTVL.

This chain links TRBV6-5 with TRBJ1-1; no firm D call. V lost 5 bases to trimming and J lost 10 bases, with 14 bases between them. Germline values: CDR1 MNHEY, CDR2 SVGAGI. CDR3 length: 12 residues. The CDR3 spells CASSPGPRGAFF. The CDR3 bases are TGTGCCAGCAGTCCAGGACCACGGGGAGCTTTCTTT.

In DNA form, the CDR3 reads TGTGCCAGCTCACCGTGGGGGAACGAGCAGTACTTC. This gives the protein CASSPWGNEQYF. V and J are TRBV18 and TRBJ2-7; D is perhaps TRBD1 or TRBD2 (5 bases each). Germline values: CDR1 KGHSH, CDR2 LQKENI. V was shortened by 3 bases and J by 5 bases, with 8 bases between the two germline ends. The CDR3 is 12 amino acids.

CDR3 bases: TGTGCCAGCAGCAACCCGAGCGGGAGCACAGATACGCAGTATTTT. It is translated as CASSNPSGSTDTQYF. This sequence joins TRBV5-4 and TRBJ2-3; a weak D match, TRBD2 (6 bases). Trimming took off 4 bases at V and 0 bases at J, with 12 bases between the two ends. The CDR3 sequence is 15 residues long. CDR1 is SGHNT, CDR2 YYREEE, per germline (reference sequence).

The chain combines TRBV4-2 with TRBJ1-2, with D tentatively TRBD1 (6 bases). The CDR3 spans 15 residues. V was trimmed by 6 bases and J by 1 base, leaving 15 bases between them. Germline assignment: CDR1 LGHNA and CDR2 YNFKEQ. This CDR3 reads CASRGGDTINYGYTF. CDR3 sequence (DNA): TGTGCCAGCAGAGGAGGGGACACCATTAACTATGGCTACACCTTC.

V gene TRBV15 combines with J gene TRBJ1-5; D is uncertain. Germline V lookup: CDR1 LNHNV, CDR2 YYDKDF (reference sequence). The V gene lost 0 bases and the J gene lost 7 bases, with 10 bases spanning the gap. The CDR3 extends over 14 amino acids. CDR3: CATSRDPDVQPQHF. The CDR3 DNA reads TGTGCCACCAGCAGAGATCCGGACGTCCAGCCCCAGCATTTT.

About this clone: The junction does not match germline at one end; this may be a read error. The rearrangement uses TRBV6-1 and TRBJ2-3; TRBD2 matches 8 bases. Germline CDR1 and CDR2: MNHNS and SASEGT. The CDR3 is 17 residues long. In nucleotides, the CDR3 is TGTGCCAGCAGTGAAAGAATGGCGGGGGGAAGCACATATACGCAGTATTTT. This encodes CASSERMAGGSTYTQYF.

Concerning this clone itself: The sample carries other DNA sequences with the same CDR3. This rearrangement joins TRBV29-1 to TRBJ1-1; no definite D call. The V and J ends lost 3 bases and 0 bases respectively, with 5 bases between them. Looked up from germline, CDR1 is SQVTM and CDR2 is ANQGSEA. CDR3 length: 12 residues. The CDR3 DNA reads as TGCAGCGTTGACAATATGAACACTGAAGCTTTCTTT. It codes for CSVDNMNTEAFF.

This chain links TRBV7-2 with TRBJ2-5, with D perhaps TRBD1 (5 bases). This CDR3 is built from 14 residues. In germline, CDR1 is SGHTA, CDR2 FQGNSA. V was trimmed by 4 bases and J by 5 bases, leaving 14 bases between them. CDR3 nucleotide sequence: TGTGCCAGCAGCTCCCGTGGGGCCCGGGAGACCCAGTACTTC. Encoded protein: CASSSRGARETQYF.

V usage is TRBV4-3 and J usage is TRBJ1-1, with D maybe TRBD1 (5 bases). CDR3 length: 15 amino acids. CDR1 and CDR2 from the germline V gene are LGHNA and YSLEER. V lost 2 bases to trimming and J lost 1 base, with 11 bases between them. The CDR3 region has the DNA TGCGCCAGCAGCCAATTCTACCAGGGGAACACTGAAGCTTTCTTT. Translation: CASSQFYQGNTEAFF.

J is TRBJ1-4 and V is TRBV5-1; D may be TRBD1 (5 bases). Trimming stripped 0 bases from V and 8 bases from J, with 11 bases between. Germline CDR1 and CDR2: SGHRS and YFSETQ. The CDR3 totals 14 residues. CDR3 DNA: TGCGCCAGCAGCTTGGCGGACATTGACGAAAAACTGTTTTTT. This sequence encodes CASSLADIDEKLFF.

In its sample, this clone was seen a few times. V is TRBV4-3 and J is TRBJ2-5; D gene uncertain. In germline, CDR1 is LGHNA, CDR2 YSLEER. Trimming shortened V by 1 base and J by 5 bases, and 8 bases separated the two germline ends. The CDR3 sequence is 13 residues long. The CDR3 region has the DNA TGCGCCAGCAGCCAAGGGCTTTGGGAGACCCAGTACTTC. Amino acids: CASSQGLWETQYF.

The chain couples TRBV7-9 to TRBJ2-1, with unresolved D. V lost 5 bases to trimming and J lost 7 bases, with 12 bases between them. The germline V gene has CDR1 SEHNR and CDR2 FQNEAQ (reference sequence). This CDR3 has 13 amino acids. The CDR3 bases are TGTGCCAGCAGCCAAGGAAGGGATAATGAGCAGTTCTTC. This codes for CASSQGRDNEQFF.

The chain carries TRBV7-2 and TRBJ2-7, with D tentatively TRBD1 (6 bases). V dropped 3 bases and J dropped 2 bases, with 14 bases sitting between them. The CDR3 spans 15 residues. The germline V gene encodes CDR1 SGHTA and CDR2 FQGNSA. CDR3: CASSLGATVAYEQYF. The CDR3, as DNA: TGTGCCAGCAGCTTGGGGGCCACAGTGGCCTACGAGCAGTACTTC.

This clone has only one observation. The V call is TRBV29-1, the J call TRBJ2-3; 9 nucleotides line up with TRBD2. Losses at the gene ends were 5 bases for V and 6 bases for J; bases not matched to a gene: 9. Per germline, CDR1 SQVTM and CDR2 ANQGSEA. The CDR3 length is 14 residues. The CDR3 spells CSVCSGGEIDTQYF. DNA of the CDR3: TGCAGCGTTTGTAGCGGGGGCGAGATCGATACGCAGTATTTT.

The chain has TRBV30 and TRBJ2-3; 9 bases are shared with TRBD2. With V trimmed by 5 bases and J by 4 bases, 10 bases remained unmatched. The CDR3 sequence is 15 residues long. The germline V gene has CDR1 GTSNPN and CDR2 SVGIG (reference sequence). The CDR3 loop reads CAWSQGLARSDTQYF. DNA for the CDR3: TGTGCCTGGTCCCAAGGACTAGCGAGGTCAGATACGCAGTATTTT.

Only a few counts were recorded for this clone. V gene TRBV7-9 combines with J gene TRBJ2-7; no reliable D call. Trimming stripped 5 bases from V and 3 bases from J, with 5 bases between. Per germline, CDR1 SEHNR and CDR2 FQNEAQ (reference sequence). CDR3 size: 11 residues. Here the CDR3 DNA reads TGTGCCAGCAGCACGATCTACGAGCAGTACTTC. As protein: CASSTIYEQYF.

The chain uses TRBV2 and TRBJ2-7; 9 positions agree with TRBD1. J gave up 1 base and V 6 bases, and 7 bases lay outside the gene matches. Germline loops: CDR1 SNHLY, CDR2 FYNNEI. The CDR3 runs to 15 residues. CDR3 residues: CASREDRGPSYEQYF. The CDR3 DNA is TGTGCCAGCAGAGAGGACAGGGGCCCTTCCTACGAGCAGTACTTC.

This clone was counted a few times. The chain recombines TRBV18 with TRBJ1-6, with D perhaps TRBD1 (6 bases). Trimming stripped 3 bases from V and 14 bases from J, with 14 bases between. The CDR3 is 13 residues long. Germline CDR1 reads KGHSH; CDR2 reads LQKENI. The CDR3 nucleotides are TGTGCCAGCTCACCTTCGGACAGTCGAGCCCTCCACTTT. It specifies CASSPSDSRALHF.

This chain uses TRBV2 with TRBJ1-1; D remains ambiguous. Germline-derived CDR1 and CDR2 are SNHLY and FYNNEI. This CDR3 region has 12 residues. V lost 6 bases and J 12 bases, leaving 17 bases between the germline ends. The CDR3 DNA is TGTGCCAGCAGAGAACTGTCCCGGAGATCTTTCTTT. It yields the protein CASRELSRRSFF.

The chain employs TRBV6-5 and TRBJ2-1; D not resolved. CDR1 and CDR2 (germline): MNHEY, SVGAGI. The CDR3 extends over 12 amino acids. Trimming removed 5 bases at V and 10 bases at J, with 12 bases between. DNA for the CDR3: TGTGCCAGCAGTCGCTCTAGGTACGAGCAGTTCTTC. Translating gives CASSRSRYEQFF.

This chain links TRBV5-1 with TRBJ1-6; no clear D. There are 14 residues in the CDR3. Trimming took off 4 bases at V and 9 bases at J, with 14 bases between the two ends. In germline, CDR1 is SGHRS, CDR2 YFSETQ. CDR3 coding DNA: TGCGCCAGCAGCCAGGACCTAAGCAGTTCACCCCTCCACTTT. Protein sequence: CASSQDLSSSPLHF.